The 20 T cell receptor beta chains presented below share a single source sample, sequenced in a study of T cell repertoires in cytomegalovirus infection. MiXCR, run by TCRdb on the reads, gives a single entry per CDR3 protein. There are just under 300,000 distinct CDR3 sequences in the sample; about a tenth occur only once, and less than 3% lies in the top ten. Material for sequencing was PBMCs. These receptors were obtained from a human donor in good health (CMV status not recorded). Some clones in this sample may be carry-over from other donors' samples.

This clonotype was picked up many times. The CDR3 loop is CASSSRGRSNQPQHF. The DNA for the CDR3 is TGTGCCAGCAGTTCTAGAGGGAGAAGCAATCAGCCCCAGCATTTT. V usage is TRBV12-3 or TRBV12-4 and J usage is TRBJ1-5; no definite D call. Trimming removed 4 bases at V and 1 base at J, with 11 bases between. CDR3 length: 15 amino acids.

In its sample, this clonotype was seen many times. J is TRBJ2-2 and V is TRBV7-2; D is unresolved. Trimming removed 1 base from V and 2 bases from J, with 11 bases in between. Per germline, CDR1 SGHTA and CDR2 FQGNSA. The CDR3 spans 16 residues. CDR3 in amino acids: CASSLVVQPNTGELFF. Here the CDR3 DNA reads TGTGCCAGCAGCTTAGTTGTTCAGCCCAACACCGGGGAGCTGTTTTTT.

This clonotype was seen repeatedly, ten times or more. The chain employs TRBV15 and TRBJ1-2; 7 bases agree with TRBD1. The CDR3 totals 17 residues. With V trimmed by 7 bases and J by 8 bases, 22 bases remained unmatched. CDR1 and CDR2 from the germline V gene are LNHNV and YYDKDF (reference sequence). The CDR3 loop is CATKKPGQSPLTNGYTF. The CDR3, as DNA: TGTGCCACCAAAAAACCGGGACAGTCTCCTCTAACTAACGGCTACACCTTC.

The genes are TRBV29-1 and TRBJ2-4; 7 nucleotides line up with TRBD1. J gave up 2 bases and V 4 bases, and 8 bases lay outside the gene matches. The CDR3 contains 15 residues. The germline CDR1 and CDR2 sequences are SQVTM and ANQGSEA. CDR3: CSVADAGGTKNIQYF. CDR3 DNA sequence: TGCAGCGTTGCTGATGCAGGGGGAACCAAAAACATTCAGTACTTC. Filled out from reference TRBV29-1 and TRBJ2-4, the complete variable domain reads SAVISQKPSRDICQRGTSLTIQCQVDSQVTMMFWYRQQPGQSLTLIATANQGSEATYESGFVIDKFPISRPNLTFSTLTVSNMSPEDSSIYLCSVADAGGTKNIQYFGAGTRLSVL.

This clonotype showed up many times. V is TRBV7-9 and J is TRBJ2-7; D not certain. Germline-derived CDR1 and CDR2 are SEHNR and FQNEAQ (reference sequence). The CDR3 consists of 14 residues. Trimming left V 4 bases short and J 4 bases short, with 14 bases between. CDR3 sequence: CASSYPTWSYEQYF. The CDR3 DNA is TGTGCCAGCAGCTACCCGACTTGGTCATACGAGCAGTACTTC.

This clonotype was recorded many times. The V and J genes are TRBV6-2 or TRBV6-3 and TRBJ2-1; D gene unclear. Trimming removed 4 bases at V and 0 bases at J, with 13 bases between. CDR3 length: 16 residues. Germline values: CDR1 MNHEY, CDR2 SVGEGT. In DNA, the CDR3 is TGTGCCAGCAGTTCTGACGGTAAAAGCTCCTACAATGAGCAGTTCTTC. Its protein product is CASSSDGKSSYNEQFF.

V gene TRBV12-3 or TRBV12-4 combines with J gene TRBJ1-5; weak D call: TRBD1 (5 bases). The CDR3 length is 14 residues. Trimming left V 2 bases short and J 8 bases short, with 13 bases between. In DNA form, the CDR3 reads TGTGCCAGCAGTTTACAGGGAATCGTAGAGCCCCAGCATTTT. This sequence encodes CASSLQGIVEPQHF.

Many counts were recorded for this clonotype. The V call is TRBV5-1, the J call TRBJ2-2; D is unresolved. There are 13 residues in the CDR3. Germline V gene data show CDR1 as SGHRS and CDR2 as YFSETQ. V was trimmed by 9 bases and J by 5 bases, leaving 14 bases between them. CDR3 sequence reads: CAIQNGLTGELFF. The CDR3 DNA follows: TGCGCCATACAAAACGGGCTTACCGGGGAGCTGTTTTTT.

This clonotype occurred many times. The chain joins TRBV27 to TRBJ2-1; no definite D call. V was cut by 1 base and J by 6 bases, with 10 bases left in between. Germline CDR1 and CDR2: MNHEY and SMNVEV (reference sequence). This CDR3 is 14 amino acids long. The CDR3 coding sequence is TGTGCCAGCAGTTTATTAGTACAGCCCAATGAGCAGTTCTTC. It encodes CASSLLVQPNEQFF.

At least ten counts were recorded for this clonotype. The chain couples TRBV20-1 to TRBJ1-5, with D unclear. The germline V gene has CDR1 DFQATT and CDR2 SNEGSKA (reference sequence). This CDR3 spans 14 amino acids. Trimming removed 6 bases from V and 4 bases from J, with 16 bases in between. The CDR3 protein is CSARPVGRNQPQHF. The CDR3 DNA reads TGCAGTGCCCGCCCGGTGGGAAGGAATCAGCCCCAGCATTTT.

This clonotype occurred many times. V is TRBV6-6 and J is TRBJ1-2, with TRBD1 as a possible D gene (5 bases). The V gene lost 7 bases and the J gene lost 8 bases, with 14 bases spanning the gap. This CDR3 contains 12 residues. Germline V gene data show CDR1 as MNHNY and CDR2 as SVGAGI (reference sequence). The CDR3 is CASTLGGNGYTF. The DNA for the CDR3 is TGTGCCAGCACCCTTGGGGGGAACGGCTACACCTTC.

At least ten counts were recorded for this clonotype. The CDR3 nucleotides are TGTGCCAGCAGTTTATCGTTCCAGGGATCCACTGAAGCTTTCTTT. This sequence encodes CASSLSFQGSTEAFF. The V and J genes are TRBV27 and TRBJ1-1; D might be TRBD1 (5 bases). Germline-derived CDR1 and CDR2 are MNHEY and SMNVEV (reference sequence). V lost 0 bases, J lost 4 bases, and 12 bases lay in between. The CDR3 sequence is 15 residues long.

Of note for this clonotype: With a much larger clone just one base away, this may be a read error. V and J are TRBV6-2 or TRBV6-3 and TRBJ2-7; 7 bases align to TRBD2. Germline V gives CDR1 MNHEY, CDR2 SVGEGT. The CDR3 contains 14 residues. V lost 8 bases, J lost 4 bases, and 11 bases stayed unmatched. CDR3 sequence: CASGRPSGPYEQYF. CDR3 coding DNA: TGTGCCAGCGGTAGGCCTAGCGGCCCATACGAGCAGTACTTC.

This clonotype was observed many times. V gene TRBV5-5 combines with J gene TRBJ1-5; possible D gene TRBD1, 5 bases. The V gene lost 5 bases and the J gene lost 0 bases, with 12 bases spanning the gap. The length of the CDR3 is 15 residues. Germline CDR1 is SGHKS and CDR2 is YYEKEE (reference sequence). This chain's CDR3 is CASRLDSYSNQPQHF. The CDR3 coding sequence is TGTGCCAGCAGACTCGACAGTTATAGCAATCAGCCCCAGCATTTT.

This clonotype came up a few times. CDR3 DNA: TGTGCCAGCAGCTTAGTGCAGGGGTCGGGGTCACCCCTCCACTTT. Its translation: CASSLVQGSGSPLHF. The chain uses TRBV7-9 and TRBJ1-6; D possibly corresponds to TRBD1 (6 bases). The CDR3 runs to 15 residues. Germline V gene data show CDR1 as SEHNR and CDR2 as FQNEAQ (reference sequence). Trimming cost V 1 base and J 10 bases, with 14 bases left between them.

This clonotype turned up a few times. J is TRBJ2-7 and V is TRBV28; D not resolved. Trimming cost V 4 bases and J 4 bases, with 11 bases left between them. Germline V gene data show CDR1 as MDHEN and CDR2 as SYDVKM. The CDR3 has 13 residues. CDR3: CASSSWKGYEQYV. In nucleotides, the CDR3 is TGTGCCAGCAGTTCCTGGAAAGGGTACGAGCAGTACGTC.

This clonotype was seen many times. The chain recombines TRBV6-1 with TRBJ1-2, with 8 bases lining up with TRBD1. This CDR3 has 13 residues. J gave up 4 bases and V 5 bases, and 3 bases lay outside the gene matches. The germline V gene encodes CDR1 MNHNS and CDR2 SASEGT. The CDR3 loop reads CASSPGGAYGYTF. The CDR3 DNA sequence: TGTGCCAGCAGTCCAGGGGGCGCCTATGGCTACACCTTC.

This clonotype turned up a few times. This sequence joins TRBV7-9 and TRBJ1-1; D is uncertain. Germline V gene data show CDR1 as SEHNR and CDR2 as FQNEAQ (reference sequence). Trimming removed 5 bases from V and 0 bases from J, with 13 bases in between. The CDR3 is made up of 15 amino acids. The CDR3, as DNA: TGTGCCAGCAGCCGTTTATATGGAATGAACACTGAAGCTTTCTTT. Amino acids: CASSRLYGMNTEAFF. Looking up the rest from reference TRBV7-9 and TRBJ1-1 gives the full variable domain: DTGVSQNPRHKITKRGQNVTFRCDPISEHNRLYWYRQTLGQGPEFLTYFQNEAQLEKSRLLSDRFSAERPKGSFSTLEIQRTEQGDSAMYLCASSRLYGMNTEAFFGQGTRLTVV.

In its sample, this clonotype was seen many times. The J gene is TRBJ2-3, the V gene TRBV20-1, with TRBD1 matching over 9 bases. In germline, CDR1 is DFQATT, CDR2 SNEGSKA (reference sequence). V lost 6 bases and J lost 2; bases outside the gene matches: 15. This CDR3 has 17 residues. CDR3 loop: CSAGKRTGGIYTDTQYF. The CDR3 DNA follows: TGCAGTGCCGGCAAGCGAACAGGGGGCATATACACAGATACGCAGTATTTT.

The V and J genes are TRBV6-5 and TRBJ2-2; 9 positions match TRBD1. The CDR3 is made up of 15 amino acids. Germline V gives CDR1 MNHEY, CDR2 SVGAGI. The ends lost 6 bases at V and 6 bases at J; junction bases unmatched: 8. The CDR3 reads CASRIGQGSSGELFF. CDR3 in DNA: TGTGCCAGCAGAATTGGACAGGGGTCCTCCGGGGAGCTGTTTTTT.